The following is a TCR beta chain sequence with its context. What antigen it recognizes has not been identified. No much larger clone is present one base from it, and per-base qualities are unavailable. Sequenced using an Illumina HiSeq 1500. The public reads were reanalyzed by TCRdb: fastp trimming at Q25, MiXCR alignment, in-frame beta chains only. When rows share a CDR3 protein, they turn into one entry using the most common DNA and genes. Within this sample are more than 200,000 distinct CDR3 sequences, with approximately 9.2% of them counted one time only. More than 13% of the sample is in the top ten clones. These data belong to a study of T cell repertoires in cytomegalovirus infection (dated by TCRdb to about 2019). Regarding the complete study: Donor HLA type was relevant to the analysis, as public TCR beta signatures indicated carriage of CMV infection together with the matching HLA type. Findings and caveats that apply to the study as a whole: In the ex vivo response, HLA-C-restricted CMV-specific TCR beta clonotypes were dominant, and in two of eight donors the single most frequent clonotype came from this HLA-C-restricted group. Cumulative frequency of public TCR beta family members discriminated carriers of CMV infection plus the relevant HLA type in this cohort and an independent roughly 330-donor cohort.

At the junction V is shortened by 7 bases and J by 5 bases, with 17 bases in between. In the germline V gene (reference sequence), CDR1 corresponds to LNHDA and CDR2 to SQIVND. The CDR3, from cysteine to phenylalanine, totals 15 residues. This entry keeps only the CDR3 DNA: 45 bases, framed from base 1. Sequencing was done on a sample of PBMCs. The receptor comes from a human donor in good health (CMV status not recorded). Some clones in this sample may be carry-over from other donors' samples. The V and J segments used are TRBV19 and TRBJ2-2; 6 matching bases give a weak D call of TRBD2. The DNA reads TGTGCCAGTACCTTACTGGCGGGGACGACCGGGGAGCTGTTTTTT. This codes for CASTLLAGTTGELFF.